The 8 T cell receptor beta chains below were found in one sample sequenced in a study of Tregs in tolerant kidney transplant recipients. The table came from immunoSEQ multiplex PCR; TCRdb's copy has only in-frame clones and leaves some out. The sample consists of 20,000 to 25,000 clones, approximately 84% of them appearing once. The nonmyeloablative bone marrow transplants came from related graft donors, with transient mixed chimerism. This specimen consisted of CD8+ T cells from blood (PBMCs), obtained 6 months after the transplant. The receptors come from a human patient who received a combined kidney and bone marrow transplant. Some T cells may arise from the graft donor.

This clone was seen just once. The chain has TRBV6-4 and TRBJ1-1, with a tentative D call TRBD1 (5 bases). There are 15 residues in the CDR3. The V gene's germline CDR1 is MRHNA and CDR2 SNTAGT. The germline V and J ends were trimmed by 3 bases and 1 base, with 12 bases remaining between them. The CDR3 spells CASSESGRANTEAFF. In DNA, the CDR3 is TGTGCCAGCAGTGAATCGGGCAGGGCGAACACTGAAGCTTTCTTT.

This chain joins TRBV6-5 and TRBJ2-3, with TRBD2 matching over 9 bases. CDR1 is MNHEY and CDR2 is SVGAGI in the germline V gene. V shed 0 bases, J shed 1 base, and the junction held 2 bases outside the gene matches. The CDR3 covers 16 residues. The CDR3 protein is CASSYSGGGGTDTQYF. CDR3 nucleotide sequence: TGTGCCAGCAGTTACTCGGGCGGGGGGGGCACAGATACGCAGTATTTT.

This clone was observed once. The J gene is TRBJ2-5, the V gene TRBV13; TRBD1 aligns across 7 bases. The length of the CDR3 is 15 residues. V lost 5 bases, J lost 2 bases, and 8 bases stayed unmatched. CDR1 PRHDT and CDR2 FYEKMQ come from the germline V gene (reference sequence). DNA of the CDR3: TGTGCCAGCAGCCCGACGACAGGGAGTCAAGAGACCCAGTACTTC. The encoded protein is CASSPTTGSQETQYF.

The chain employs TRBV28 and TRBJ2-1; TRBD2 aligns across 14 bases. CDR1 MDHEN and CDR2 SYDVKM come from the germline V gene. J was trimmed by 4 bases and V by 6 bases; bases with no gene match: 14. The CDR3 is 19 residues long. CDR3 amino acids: CASRSGLAGGWEKYNEQFF. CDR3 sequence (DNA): TGTGCCAGCAGGAGCGGACTAGCGGGAGGTTGGGAGAAATACAATGAGCAGTTCTTC. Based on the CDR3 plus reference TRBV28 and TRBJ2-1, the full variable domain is DVKVTQSSRYLVKRTGEKVFLECVQDMDHENMFWYRQDPGLGLRLIYFSYDVKMKEKGDIPEGYSVSREKKERFSLILESASTNQTSMYLCASRSGLAGGWEKYNEQFFGPGTRLTVL.

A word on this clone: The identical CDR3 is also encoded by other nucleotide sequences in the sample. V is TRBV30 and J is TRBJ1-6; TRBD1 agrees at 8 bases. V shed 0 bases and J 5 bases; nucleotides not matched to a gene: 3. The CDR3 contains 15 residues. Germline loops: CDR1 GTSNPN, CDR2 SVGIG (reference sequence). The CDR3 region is CAWSVMDRDNSPLHF. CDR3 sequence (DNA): TGTGCCTGGAGTGTAATGGACAGGGATAATTCACCCCTCCACTTT. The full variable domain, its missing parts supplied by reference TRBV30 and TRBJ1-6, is SQTIHQWPATLVQPVGSPLSLECTVEGTSNPNLYWYRQAAGRGLQLLFYSVGIGQISSEVPQNLSASRPQDRQFILSSKKLLLSDSGFYLCAWSVMDRDNSPLHFGNGTRLTVT.

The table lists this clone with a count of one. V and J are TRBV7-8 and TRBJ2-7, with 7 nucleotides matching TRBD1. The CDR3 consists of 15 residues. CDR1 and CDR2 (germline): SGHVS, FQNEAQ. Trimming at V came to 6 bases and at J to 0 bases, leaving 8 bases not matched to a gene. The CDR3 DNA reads TGTGCCAGCAGTTTGGGGACAGCAAGCTCCTACGAGCAGTACTTC. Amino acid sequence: CASSLGTASSYEQYF.

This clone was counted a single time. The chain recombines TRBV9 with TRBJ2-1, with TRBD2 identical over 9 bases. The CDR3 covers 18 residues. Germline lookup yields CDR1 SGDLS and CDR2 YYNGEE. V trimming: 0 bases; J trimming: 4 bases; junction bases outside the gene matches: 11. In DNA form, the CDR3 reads TGTGCCAGCAGCGTAGGTTCACTAGCGGGCCCAATTTACAATGAGCAGTTCTTC. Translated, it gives CASSVGSLAGPIYNEQFF.

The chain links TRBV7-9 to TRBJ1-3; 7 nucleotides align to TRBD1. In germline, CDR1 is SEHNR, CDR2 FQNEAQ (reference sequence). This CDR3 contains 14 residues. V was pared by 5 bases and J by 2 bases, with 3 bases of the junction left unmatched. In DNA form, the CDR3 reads TGTGCCAGCAGCCGTGACAGGGCTGGAAACACCATATATTTT. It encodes CASSRDRAGNTIYF.